Below, 13 T cell receptor beta chains from the same sample are listed, as sequenced in a study of OX40 agonist ivuxolimab in advanced cancers. Using immunoSEQ multiplex PCR, the repertoire was profiled, and TCRdb retains in-frame clones only, with some absent. The sample holds about 71,000 clones, approximately 90% seen once. This specimen was CD4+ or CD8+ T cells sorted from blood, taken in a trial of the OX40 agonist ivuxolimab. The source of these receptors is an adult with an advanced solid tumor such as melanoma, head and neck, liver or kidney cancer.

Notes on this clone: The same CDR3 can be traced to other DNA sequences in this sample. This chain joins TRBV9 and TRBJ2-3, with no clear D. Trimming removed 0 bases at V and 1 base at J, with 12 bases between. The CDR3 has 16 residues. CDR1 is SGDLS, CDR2 YYNGEE, per germline. The CDR3 DNA reads as TGTGCCAGCAGCGTAGCTGGCGGAGAAGGCACAGATACGCAGTATTTT. It codes for CASSVAGGEGTDTQYF.

The chain uses TRBV4-3 and TRBJ2-1; 10 bases fit TRBD2. Trimming cost V 0 bases and J 2 bases; bases outside gene matches: 13. Germline assignment: CDR1 LGHNA and CDR2 YSLEER. CDR3 length equals 20 residues. Here the CDR3 DNA reads TGCGCCAGCAGCCAAGATCAGGTGGGCGGACTAGCGGTAGCCTACAATGAGCAGTTCTTC. Amino acids: CASSQDQVGGLAVAYNEQFF.

A note on this clone: This CDR3 is also generated by other DNA sequences in the sample. The rearrangement joins TRBV5-1 to TRBJ2-7; D is ambiguous. V shed 0 bases and J shed 2 bases, with 6 bases lying between them. The CDR3 extends over 13 amino acids. The germline V gene has CDR1 SGHRS and CDR2 YFSETQ. As DNA, the CDR3 is TGCGCCAGCAGCTTGGACGGAACCTACGAGCAGTACTTC. It translates to CASSLDGTYEQYF.

V gene TRBV5-6 combines with J gene TRBJ2-7, with 9 bases matching TRBD1. J lost 8 bases, V lost 0 bases, and 15 bases had no gene match. CDR3 size: 17 residues. Germline CDR1 and CDR2: SGHDT and YYEEEE. This chain's CDR3 is CASSLELTGTGRLQQYF. The DNA of the CDR3 is TGTGCCAGCAGCTTGGAACTGACCGGGACAGGGAGGCTTCAGCAGTACTTC.

The chain is built from TRBV13 and TRBJ2-1, with unresolved D. CDR1 is PRHDT and CDR2 is FYEKMQ in the germline V gene (reference sequence). Trimming cost V 1 base and J 6 bases, with 7 bases left between them. The CDR3 sequence is 13 residues long. This CDR3 reads CASSLEDPNEQFF. For the CDR3, the DNA is TGTGCCAGCAGCTTAGAAGATCCCAATGAGCAGTTCTTC.

This chain links TRBV10-1 with TRBJ1-1; D is ambiguous. This CDR3 is 10 amino acids long. Germline CDR1 and CDR2: WNHNN and SYGVQD (reference sequence). V was cut by 6 bases and J by 8 bases, with 7 bases left in between. The CDR3 loop reads CASRPVEAFF. Here the CDR3 DNA reads TGCGCCAGCAGGCCGGTAGAAGCTTTCTTT.

The V call is TRBV6-6, the J call TRBJ2-7; possibly TRBD1 for D (6 bases). The V and J ends lost 9 bases and 2 bases respectively, with 11 bases between them. CDR1 is MNHNY, CDR2 SVGAGI, per germline (reference sequence). CDR3 length: 12 amino acids. In nucleotides, the CDR3 is TGTGCCAGTACAGGGATTACCTACGAGCAGTACTTC. Translating gives CASTGITYEQYF.

The chain links TRBV2 to TRBJ2-7, with TRBD2 as a possible D gene (5 bases). V lost 6 bases and J 3 bases, leaving 9 bases between the germline ends. The CDR3 length is 12 residues. Germline assignment: CDR1 SNHLY and CDR2 FYNNEI. Here the CDR3 DNA reads TGTGCCAGCAGCGCCCGGGGCTACGAGCAGTACTTC. Its translation: CASSARGYEQYF.

The chain recombines TRBV19 with TRBJ1-4; possibly TRBD1 for D (5 bases). CDR3 length equals 15 residues. From germline, CDR1 is LNHDA and CDR2 SQIVND (reference sequence). V was trimmed by 6 bases and J by 5 bases, leaving 16 bases between them. CDR3 sequence: CASSPPGDLNEKLFF. CDR3 sequence (DNA): TGTGCCAGTAGCCCGCCGGGGGATCTCAATGAAAAACTGTTTTTT.

This CDR3 reads CATRSGDRGAQYF. The CDR3, as DNA: TGTGCCACCAGGTCGGGAGACCGAGGCGCCCAGTACTTC. The J gene is TRBJ2-5, the V gene TRBV15; D is perhaps TRBD2 (6 bases). The CDR3 totals 13 residues. Germline V lookup: CDR1 LNHNV, CDR2 YYDKDF (reference sequence). The V and J ends lost 6 bases and 9 bases respectively, with 17 bases between them.

The chain employs TRBV28 and TRBJ2-5; 14 nucleotides align to TRBD2. Trimming removed 5 bases from V and 7 bases from J; junction bases left unmatched: 6. The CDR3 runs 15 residues. In germline, CDR1 is MDHEN, CDR2 SYDVKM. CDR3 sequence: CASSRLAGGERTQYF. CDR3 coding DNA: TGTGCCAGCAGTAGACTAGCGGGAGGGGAGAGGACCCAGTACTTC.

The chain recombines TRBV6-6 with TRBJ1-5, with TRBD1 identical over 7 bases. V shed 10 bases, J shed 5 bases, and the junction held 8 bases outside the gene matches. The CDR3 has 13 amino acids. Germline CDR1 MNHNY, CDR2 SVGAGI (reference sequence). CDR3 sequence: CAKWQGGDQPQHF. Written as DNA, the CDR3 is TGTGCCAAGTGGCAGGGGGGGGATCAGCCCCAGCATTTT.

The genes are TRBV5-1 and TRBJ1-4; D possibly corresponds to TRBD1 (5 bases). This CDR3 comprises 18 residues. Germline V gene lookup returns CDR1 SGHRS and CDR2 YFSETQ. The ends were cut back, 0 bases at V and 4 bases at J, with 19 bases in the middle. The DNA of the CDR3 is TGCGCCAGCAGCTTGGCCGGGCCAGTAAGGGGTAATAATGAAAAACTGTTTTTT. It is translated as CASSLAGPVRGNNEKLFF. Supplemented by reference TRBV5-1 and TRBJ1-4, the full variable domain reads KAGVTQTPRYLIKTRGQQVTLSCSPISGHRSVSWYQQTPGQGLQFLFEYFSETQRNKGNFPGRFSGRQFSNSRSEMNVSTLELGDSALYLCASSLAGPVRGNNEKLFFGSGTQLSVL.